A selection of T cell receptor beta chains follows, all from one sample in a study of cytomegalovirus exposure and HLA in healthy donors. TCRdb keeps only in-frame clones here, not all; method: immunoSEQ multiplex PCR. The data show around 190,000 clones, roughly 83% seen once. The sequenced sample consisted of PBMCs. Every receptor here comes from a woman under 30 in good health and CMV-seronegative. Each CDR3 is given with its conserved first and last residue. Each record gives: CDR3 DNA, CDR3 protein, J gene, clone size, D gene, V gene. A D gene is named only where the DNA matches it firmly. Size tells how often a clone was seen (once, few, many) or the class of an expanded clone, and some rows leave it out.

cdr3_nt: TGCGCCAGCAGCCAAGATGGCGCGGTATATAATTCACCCCTCCACTTT
cdr3_aa: CASSQDGAVYNSPLHF
j_call: TRBJ1-6
clone_size: .
d_call: .
v_call: TRBV4-1

cdr3_nt: TGCGCCAGCAGCCCTTCGGCTAGCGGGAGGGCCGGCAATGAGCAGTTCTTC
cdr3_aa: CASSPSASGRAGNEQFF
j_call: TRBJ2-1
clone_size: .
d_call: TRBD2
v_call: TRBV4-1

cdr3_nt: TGTGCTAGTGGTCTCGCGCGCTGGGACAGGGGTTACGAGCAGTACTTC
cdr3_aa: CASGLARWDRGYEQYF
j_call: TRBJ2-7
clone_size: .
d_call: TRBD1
v_call: TRBV12-5

cdr3_nt: TGTGCCAGCAGTAACAGTGTTGGGGCTTTCTTT
cdr3_aa: CASSNSVGAFF
j_call: TRBJ1-1
clone_size: .
d_call: .
v_call: TRBV6-1

cdr3_nt: TGCGCCAGCAGTCAATCGCACGGAGCCTACGAGCAGTACTTC
cdr3_aa: CASSQSHGAYEQYF
j_call: TRBJ2-7
clone_size: few
d_call: .
v_call: TRBV23-1

cdr3_nt: TGTGCCACCAGCAGAGATTACCGGGGGGCCTTGGGGTCTGGGGCCAACGTCCTGACTTTC
cdr3_aa: CATSRDYRGALGSGANVLTF
j_call: TRBJ2-6
clone_size: .
d_call: .
v_call: TRBV15

cdr3_nt: TGTGCCAGTAGTCCCAGACAGGGAGAGGGCTACACCTTC
cdr3_aa: CASSPRQGEGYTF
j_call: TRBJ1-2
clone_size: .
d_call: TRBD1
v_call: TRBV19

cdr3_nt: TGTGCCAGCAGCTTGGCAGGGGCTGGAAACACCATATATTTT
cdr3_aa: CASSLAGAGNTIYF
j_call: TRBJ1-3
clone_size: .
d_call: .
v_call: TRBV5-6

cdr3_nt: TGTGCCAGCAGGAGTAGCGGGGTGGAGACCCAGTACTTC
cdr3_aa: CASRSSGVETQYF
j_call: TRBJ2-5
clone_size: .
d_call: TRBD2
v_call: TRBV7-9

cdr3_nt: TGTGCCAGCAGCGCCGTCCCGGGACAGGGTCCGAACTCCTACGAGCAGTACTTC
cdr3_aa: CASSAVPGQGPNSYEQYF
j_call: TRBJ2-7
clone_size: .
d_call: TRBD1
v_call: TRBV5-6

cdr3_nt: TGTGCCAGCAGCTCCATCGGGGGAGATGGCTACACCTTC
cdr3_aa: CASSSIGGDGYTF
j_call: TRBJ1-2
clone_size: .
d_call: .
v_call: TRBV5-5

cdr3_nt: TGTGCCAGCAGTGCATCTGACAGGCGGGTGAATGAAAAACTGTTTTTT
cdr3_aa: CASSASDRRVNEKLFF
j_call: TRBJ1-4
clone_size: .
d_call: .
v_call: TRBV25-1

cdr3_nt: TGTGCCAGCAGTATTGAGAGATACTACGAGCAGTACTTC
cdr3_aa: CASSIERYYEQYF
j_call: TRBJ2-7
clone_size: .
d_call: .
v_call: TRBV6-1

cdr3_nt: TGTGCCATCCAAGAGGGTGGGGATACGCAGTATTTT
cdr3_aa: CAIQEGGDTQYF
j_call: TRBJ2-3
clone_size: .
d_call: .
v_call: TRBV10-3

cdr3_nt: TGTGCCAGCAGCTTAAGAGGACAGGATAGTTTCTCCACTGAAGCTTTCTTT
cdr3_aa: CASSLRGQDSFSTEAFF
j_call: TRBJ1-1
clone_size: once
d_call: TRBD1
v_call: TRBV7-3

cdr3_nt: TGTGCCAGCAGCGTAGATCAGAGGGACACTGAAGCTTTCTTT
cdr3_aa: CASSVDQRDTEAFF
j_call: TRBJ1-1
clone_size: .
d_call: .
v_call: TRBV9

cdr3_nt: TGTGCCAGCAGGGGGCCTGAGACTGAAGCTTTCTTT
cdr3_aa: CASRGPETEAFF
j_call: TRBJ1-1
clone_size: few
d_call: .
v_call: TRBV2

cdr3_nt: TGCGCCAGCAGCCAAAACTATGGCTACACCTTC
cdr3_aa: CASSQNYGYTF
j_call: TRBJ1-2
clone_size: .
d_call: .
v_call: TRBV10-2

cdr3_nt: TGTGCCTGGATGTGGGGCTTGCGCCGGTACAATGAGCAGTTCTTC
cdr3_aa: CAWMWGLRRYNEQFF
j_call: TRBJ2-1
clone_size: .
d_call: .
v_call: TRBV30

cdr3_nt: TGTGCCACCAGCAGAGATGATAGGGGAAAGACCCAGTACTTC
cdr3_aa: CATSRDDRGKTQYF
j_call: TRBJ2-5
clone_size: .
d_call: .
v_call: TRBV15

cdr3_nt: TGTGCCAGCAGCGTAGAATCAGGGGGCAGGGCTTTCTTT
cdr3_aa: CASSVESGGRAFF
j_call: TRBJ1-1
clone_size: .
d_call: TRBD1
v_call: TRBV9